This T cell receptor (beta chain) is drawn from a study of cytomegalovirus exposure and HLA in healthy donors. Study-wide points: A link between a missense DCLRE1C variant and TCR beta V- and J-gene trimming emerged from a later analysis.

Details on this clone: What it binds is unknown.

Primers included in the PCR were 60 Vbeta and 13 Jbeta primers. Original processing methods: Per a later analysis, the number of unique TCR beta chains was approximately 80 million, of which roughly 9.9 million were shared. Method: immunoSEQ multiplex PCR; TCRdb's copy keeps in-frame clones and lacks some. V and J calls and clone size are as listed in that table; D and trimming were resolved from the DNA. The sample totals 200,000 to 250,000 clones; its top ten clones hold about 1%. The source material was PBMCs. This TCR derives from a woman aged 25-40 years in good health and CMV-seropositive.

The CDR3 reads CASSPSEGEKLFF. The CDR3 nucleotides are TGTGCCAGCAGCCCGTCGGAGGGGGAAAAACTGTTTTTT. The chain employs TRBV11-3 and TRBJ1-4, with D perhaps TRBD1 (5 bases). The germline V and J ends were trimmed by 5 bases and 8 bases, with 12 bases remaining between them. The CDR3 runs 13 residues. Per the germline V gene, CDR1 is SGHNT and CDR2 is YENEEA.